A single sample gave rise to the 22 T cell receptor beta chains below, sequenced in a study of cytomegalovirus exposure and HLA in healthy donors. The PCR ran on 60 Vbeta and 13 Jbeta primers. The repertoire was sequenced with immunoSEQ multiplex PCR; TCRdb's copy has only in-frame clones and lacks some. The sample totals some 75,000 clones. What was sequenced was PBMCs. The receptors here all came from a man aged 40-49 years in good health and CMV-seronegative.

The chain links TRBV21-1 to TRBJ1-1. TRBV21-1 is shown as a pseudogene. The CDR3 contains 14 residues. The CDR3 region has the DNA TGTGCCAGCAGCAAAGGCCCGGGAGCAGCCTTATCTTTCTTT. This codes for CASSKGPGAALSFF.

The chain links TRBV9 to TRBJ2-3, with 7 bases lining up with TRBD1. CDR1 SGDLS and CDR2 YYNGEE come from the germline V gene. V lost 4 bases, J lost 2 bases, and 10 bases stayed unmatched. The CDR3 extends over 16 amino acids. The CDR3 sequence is CASSPQGGTITDTQYF. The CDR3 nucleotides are TGTGCCAGCAGCCCCCAAGGGGGCACGATCACAGATACGCAGTATTTT.

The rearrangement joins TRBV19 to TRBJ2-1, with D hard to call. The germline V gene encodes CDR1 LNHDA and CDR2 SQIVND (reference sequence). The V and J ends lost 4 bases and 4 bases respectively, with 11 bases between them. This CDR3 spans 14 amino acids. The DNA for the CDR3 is TGTGCCAGTAGTACAAGGATGACATACAATGAGCAGTTCTTC. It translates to CASSTRMTYNEQFF.

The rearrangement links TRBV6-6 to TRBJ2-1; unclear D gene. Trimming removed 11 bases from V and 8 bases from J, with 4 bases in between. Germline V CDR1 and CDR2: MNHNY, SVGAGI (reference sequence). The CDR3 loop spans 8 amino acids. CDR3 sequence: CALHEQFF. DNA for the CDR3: TGTGCCCTCCATGAGCAGTTCTTC.

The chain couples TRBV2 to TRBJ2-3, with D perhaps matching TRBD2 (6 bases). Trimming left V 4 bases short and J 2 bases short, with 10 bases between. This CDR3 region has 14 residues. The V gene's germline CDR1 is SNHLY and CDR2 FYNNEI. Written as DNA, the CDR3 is TGTGCCAGCAGTGGGGACTCCTTCACAGATACGCAGTATTTT. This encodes CASSGDSFTDTQYF.

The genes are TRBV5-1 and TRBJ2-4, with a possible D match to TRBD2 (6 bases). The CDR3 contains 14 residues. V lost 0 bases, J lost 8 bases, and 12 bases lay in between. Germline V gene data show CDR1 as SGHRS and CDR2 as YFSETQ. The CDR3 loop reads CASSLAAREDIQYF. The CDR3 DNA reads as TGCGCCAGCAGCTTGGCCGCGCGGGAAGACATTCAGTACTTC.

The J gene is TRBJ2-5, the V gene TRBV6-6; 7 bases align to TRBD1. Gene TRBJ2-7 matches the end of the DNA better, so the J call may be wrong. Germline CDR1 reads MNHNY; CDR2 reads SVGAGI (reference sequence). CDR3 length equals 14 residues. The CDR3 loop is CASSQTGISYEQYF. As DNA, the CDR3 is TGTGCCAGCAGTCAGACAGGGATCTCCTACGAGCAGTACTTC.

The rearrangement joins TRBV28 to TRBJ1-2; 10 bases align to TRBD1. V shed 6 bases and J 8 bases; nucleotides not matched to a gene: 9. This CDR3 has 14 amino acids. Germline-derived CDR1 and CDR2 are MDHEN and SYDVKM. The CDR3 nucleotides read TGTGCCAGCAGAACCCCCGGGACAGGGGCAGGCTACACCTTC. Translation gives CASRTPGTGAGYTF.

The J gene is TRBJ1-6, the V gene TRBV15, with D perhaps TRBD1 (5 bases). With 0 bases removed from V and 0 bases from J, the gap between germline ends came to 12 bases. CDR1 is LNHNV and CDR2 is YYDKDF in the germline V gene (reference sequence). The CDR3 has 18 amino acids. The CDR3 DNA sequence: TGTGCCACCAGCAGAGATACAGGTCTCAGCTCCTATAATTCACCCCTCCACTTT. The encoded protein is CATSRDTGLSSYNSPLHF.

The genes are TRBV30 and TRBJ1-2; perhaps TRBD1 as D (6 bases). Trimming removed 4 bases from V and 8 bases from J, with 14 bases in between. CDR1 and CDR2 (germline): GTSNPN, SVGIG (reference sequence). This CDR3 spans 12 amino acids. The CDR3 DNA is TGTGCCTGGATTCTGGGGGCGAAGGGCTACACCTTC. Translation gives CAWILGAKGYTF.

The CDR3 DNA reads as TGTGCCAGCAGTAGTCCACGGGACACAGATACGCAGTATTTT. Protein product: CASSSPRDTDTQYF. The gene calls are TRBV25-1 and TRBJ2-3; a weak D match, TRBD2 (5 bases). The germline V gene encodes CDR1 MGHDK and CDR2 SYGVNS. Trimming took 5 bases from V and 2 from J, leaving 11 bases between them. CDR3 length equals 14 residues.

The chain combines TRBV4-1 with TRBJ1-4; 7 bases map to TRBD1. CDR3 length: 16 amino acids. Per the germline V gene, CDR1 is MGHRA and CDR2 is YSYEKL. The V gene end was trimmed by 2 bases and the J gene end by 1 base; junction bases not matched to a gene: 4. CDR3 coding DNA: TGCGCCAGCAGCCAACAGCACAGGGGAACTAATGAAAAACTGTTTTTT. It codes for CASSQQHRGTNEKLFF.

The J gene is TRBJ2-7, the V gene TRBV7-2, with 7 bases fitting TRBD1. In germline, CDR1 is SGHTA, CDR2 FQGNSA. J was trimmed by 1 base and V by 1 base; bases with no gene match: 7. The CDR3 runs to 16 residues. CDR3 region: CASSLGGTANSYEQYF. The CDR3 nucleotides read TGTGCCAGCAGCTTAGGGGGGACAGCGAATTCCTACGAGCAGTACTTC.

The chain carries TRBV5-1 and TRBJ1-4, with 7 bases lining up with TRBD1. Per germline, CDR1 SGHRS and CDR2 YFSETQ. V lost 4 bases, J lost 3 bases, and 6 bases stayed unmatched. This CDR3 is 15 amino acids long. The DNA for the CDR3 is TGCGCCAGCAGCATCTGGGACAGACCTAATGAAAAACTGTTTTTT. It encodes CASSIWDRPNEKLFF.

CDR3 in amino acids: CASSMDRYSPLHF. In nucleotides, the CDR3 is TGTGCCAGCAGTATGGACAGGTATTCACCCCTCCACTTT. The genes are TRBV27 and TRBJ1-6; TRBD1 agrees at 7 bases. This CDR3 has 13 residues. The V gene end was trimmed by 5 bases and the J gene end by 8 bases; junction bases not matched to a gene: 3. The germline V gene has CDR1 MNHEY and CDR2 SMNVEV (reference sequence).

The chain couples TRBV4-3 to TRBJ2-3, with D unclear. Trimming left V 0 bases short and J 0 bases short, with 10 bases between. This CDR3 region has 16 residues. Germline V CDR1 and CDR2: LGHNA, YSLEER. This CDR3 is CASSQDRGSSTDTQYF. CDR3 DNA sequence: TGCGCCAGCAGCCAAGATCGAGGCAGTAGCACAGATACGCAGTATTTT.

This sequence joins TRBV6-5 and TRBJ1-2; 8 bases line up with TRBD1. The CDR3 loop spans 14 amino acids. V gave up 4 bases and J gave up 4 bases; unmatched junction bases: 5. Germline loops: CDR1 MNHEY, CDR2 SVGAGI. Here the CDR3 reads CASSSTGTGYGYTF. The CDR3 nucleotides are TGTGCCAGCAGTTCAACAGGGACAGGCTATGGCTACACCTTC.

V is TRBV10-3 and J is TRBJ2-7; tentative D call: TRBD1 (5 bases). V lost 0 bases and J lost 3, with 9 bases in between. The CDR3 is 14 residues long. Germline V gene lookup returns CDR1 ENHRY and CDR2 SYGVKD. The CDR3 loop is CAISESTGFYEQYF. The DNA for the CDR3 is TGTGCCATCAGTGAGTCTACAGGATTCTACGAGCAGTACTTC.

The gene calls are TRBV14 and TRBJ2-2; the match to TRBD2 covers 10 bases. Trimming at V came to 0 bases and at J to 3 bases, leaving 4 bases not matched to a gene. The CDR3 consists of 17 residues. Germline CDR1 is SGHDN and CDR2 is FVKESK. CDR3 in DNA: TGTGCCAGCAGCCAAGACCGACTAGCGGGCGACACCGGGGAGCTGTTTTTT. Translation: CASSQDRLAGDTGELFF.

CDR3 protein: CASNTGDTGELFF. For the CDR3, the DNA is TGTGCCAGCAACACAGGGGACACCGGGGAGCTGTTTTTT. The chain uses TRBV4-2 and TRBJ2-2, with 7 bases lining up with TRBD1. Germline trimming cut 7 bases from V and 3 bases from J; bases unmatched to any gene: 2. This CDR3 has 13 amino acids. In germline, CDR1 is LGHNA, CDR2 YNFKEQ.

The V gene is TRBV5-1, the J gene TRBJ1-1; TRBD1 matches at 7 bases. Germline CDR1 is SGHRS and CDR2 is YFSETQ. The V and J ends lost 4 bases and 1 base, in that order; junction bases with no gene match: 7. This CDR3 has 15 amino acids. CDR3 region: CASSGGQVRNTEAFF. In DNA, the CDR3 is TGCGCCAGCAGCGGTGGACAGGTGCGGAACACTGAAGCTTTCTTT. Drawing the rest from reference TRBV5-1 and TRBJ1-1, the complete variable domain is KAGVTQTPRYLIKTRGQQVTLSCSPISGHRSVSWYQQTPGQGLQFLFEYFSETQRNKGNFPGRFSGRQFSNSRSEMNVSTLELGDSALYLCASSGGQVRNTEAFFGQGTRLTVV.

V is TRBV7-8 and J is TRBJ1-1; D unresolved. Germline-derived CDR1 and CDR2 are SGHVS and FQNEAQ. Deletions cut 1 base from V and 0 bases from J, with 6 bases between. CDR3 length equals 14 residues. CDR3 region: CASSLERVNTEAFF. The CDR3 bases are TGTGCCAGCAGCTTAGAACGGGTGAACACTGAAGCTTTCTTT.